This TCR beta chain was sequenced during a study of blood T cell repertoires in COVID-19. Study context: Specimens from acute and convalescent COVID-19 originated in the United States, Italy and Spain. The analysed material was cDNA or gDNA that came from T cells, B-cell-depleted T cells, or PBMCs.

Per the study methods: Scientists estimated how many nucleated cells there were by amplifying reference gene primers. Some clones are missing from TCRdb's copy, which holds only in-frame ones; the method was immunoSEQ multiplex PCR. That table supplies the V and J calls and clone size; D and trimming were determined from the DNA. The repertoire holds just under 80,000 clones, with 80% as singletons. This CDR3 comprises 12 residues. Between the trimmed V and J ends, which lost 2 bases and 4 bases, there was a span of 4 bases. Germline CDR1 is SGHKS and CDR2 is YYEKEE (reference sequence). This receptor was identified in a woman aged 70-85 years with acute or convalescent COVID-19. The chain uses TRBV5-5 and TRBJ1-5; D remains unclear. Sequencing used peripheral blood. CDR3 in DNA: TGTGCCAGCAGCTTAGAGAATCAGCCCCAGCATTTT. This codes for CASSLENQPQHF.